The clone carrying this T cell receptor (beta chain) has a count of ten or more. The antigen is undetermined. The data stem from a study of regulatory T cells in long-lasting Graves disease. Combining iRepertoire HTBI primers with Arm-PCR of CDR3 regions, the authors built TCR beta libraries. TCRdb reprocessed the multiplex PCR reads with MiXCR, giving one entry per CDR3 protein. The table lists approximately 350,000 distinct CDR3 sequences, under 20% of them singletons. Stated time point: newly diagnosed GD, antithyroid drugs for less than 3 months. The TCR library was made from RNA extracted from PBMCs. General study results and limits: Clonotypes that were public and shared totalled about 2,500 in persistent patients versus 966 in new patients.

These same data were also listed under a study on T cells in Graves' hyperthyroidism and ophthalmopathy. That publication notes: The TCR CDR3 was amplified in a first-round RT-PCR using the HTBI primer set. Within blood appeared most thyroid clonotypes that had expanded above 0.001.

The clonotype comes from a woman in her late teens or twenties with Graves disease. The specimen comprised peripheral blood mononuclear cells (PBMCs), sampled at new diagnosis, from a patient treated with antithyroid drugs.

The CDR3 loop reads CASSVGRRGARNEQFF. CDR3 DNA: TGTGCCAGCAGCGTAGGCAGGCGGGGGGCACGGAATGAGCAGTTCTTC. This chain joins TRBV9 and TRBJ2-1; 8 nucleotides align to TRBD2. V trimming: 0 bases; J trimming: 7 bases; junction bases outside the gene matches: 9. CDR3 size: 16 residues. Germline V gene data show CDR1 as SGDLS and CDR2 as YYNGEE.